This record concerns one T cell receptor (beta chain) sequence. No antigen is known for it. This sample was included in a study of early T cells in non-severe SARS-CoV-2 infection. Study-level background: Sequencing used unsorted whole-blood bulk RNA, so chains lack pairing.

Unique molecular identifiers were attached to individual cDNA molecules. Using its own MiXCR run on the 5' RACE reads, TCRdb lists one record per CDR3 protein. The table lists about 77,000 distinct CDR3 sequences, 12% of them singletons. The CDR3 is 11 residues long. The V and J ends lost 8 bases and 4 bases respectively, with 7 bases between them. Findings and limits, study-wide: The study's VDJdb matching favored anti-spike CD8 responses and missed private and CD4 specificities.

The sequence was collected from an adult who was a healthcare worker with PCR-confirmed SARS-CoV-2 infection or an uninfected control (not recorded which). The donor label of this sample is uncertain. The chain employs TRBV12-3 or TRBV12-4 and TRBJ2-3; D gene ambiguous. The source material was whole blood, sampled at baseline. CDR3 sequence (DNA): TGTGCCAGCGGAAGGTCAGATACGCAGTATTTT. It codes for CASGRSDTQYF.